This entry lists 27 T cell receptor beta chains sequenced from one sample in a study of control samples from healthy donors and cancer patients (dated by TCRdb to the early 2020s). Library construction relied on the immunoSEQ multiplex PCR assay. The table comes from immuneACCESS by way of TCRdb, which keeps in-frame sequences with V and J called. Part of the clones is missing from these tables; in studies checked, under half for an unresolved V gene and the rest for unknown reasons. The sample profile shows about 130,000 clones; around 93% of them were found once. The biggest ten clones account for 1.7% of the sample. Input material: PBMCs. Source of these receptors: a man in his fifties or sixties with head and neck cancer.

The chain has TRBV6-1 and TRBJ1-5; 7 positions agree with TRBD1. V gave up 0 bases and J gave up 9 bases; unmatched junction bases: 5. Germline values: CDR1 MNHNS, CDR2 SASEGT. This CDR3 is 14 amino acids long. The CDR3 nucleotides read TGTGCCAGCAGTGAAGCAGGGGGCGCAAGGCCCCAGCATTTT. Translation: CASSEAGGARPQHF.

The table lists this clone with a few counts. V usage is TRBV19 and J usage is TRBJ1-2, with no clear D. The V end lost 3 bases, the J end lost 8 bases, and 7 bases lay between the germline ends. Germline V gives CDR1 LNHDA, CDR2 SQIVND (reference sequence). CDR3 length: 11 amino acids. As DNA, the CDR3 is TGTGCCAGTAGTATCTTTTCCGGCTACACCTTC. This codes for CASSIFSGYTF.

CDR3 sequence reads: CSTQIGETQYF. CDR3 sequence (DNA): TGCAGTACTCAAATCGGGGAGACCCAGTACTTC. The V and J genes are TRBV20-1 and TRBJ2-5; D remains ambiguous. The CDR3 is 11 amino acids. Per the germline V gene, CDR1 is DFQATT and CDR2 is SNEGSKA (reference sequence). Trimming took off 8 bases at V and 5 bases at J, with 12 bases between the two ends.

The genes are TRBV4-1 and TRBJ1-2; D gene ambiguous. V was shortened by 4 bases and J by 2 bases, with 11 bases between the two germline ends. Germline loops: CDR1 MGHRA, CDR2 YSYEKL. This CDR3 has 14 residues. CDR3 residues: CASSPPSANYGYTF. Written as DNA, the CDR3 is TGCGCCAGCAGCCCCCCTAGCGCAAACTATGGCTACACCTTC.

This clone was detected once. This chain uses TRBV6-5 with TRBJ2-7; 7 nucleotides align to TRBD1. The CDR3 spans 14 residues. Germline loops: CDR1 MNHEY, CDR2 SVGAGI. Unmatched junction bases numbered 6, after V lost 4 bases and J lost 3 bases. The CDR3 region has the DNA TGTGCCAGCAGTTTCTCGGCAGGGGGCTACGAGCAGTACTTC. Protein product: CASSFSAGGYEQYF.

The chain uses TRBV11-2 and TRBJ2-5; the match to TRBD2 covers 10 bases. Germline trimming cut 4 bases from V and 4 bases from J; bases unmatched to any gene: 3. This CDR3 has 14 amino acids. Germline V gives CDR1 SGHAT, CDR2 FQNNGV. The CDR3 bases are TGTGCCAGCAGCTCCGGGACTAGCGTAGAGACCCAGTACTTC. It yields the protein CASSSGTSVETQYF.

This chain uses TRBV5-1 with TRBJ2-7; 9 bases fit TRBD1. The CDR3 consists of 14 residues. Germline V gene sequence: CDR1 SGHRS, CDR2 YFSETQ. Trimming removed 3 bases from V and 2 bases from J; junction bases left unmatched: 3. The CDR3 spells CASSSGQGPYEQYF. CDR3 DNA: TGCGCCAGCAGCTCTGGACAGGGGCCCTACGAGCAGTACTTC.

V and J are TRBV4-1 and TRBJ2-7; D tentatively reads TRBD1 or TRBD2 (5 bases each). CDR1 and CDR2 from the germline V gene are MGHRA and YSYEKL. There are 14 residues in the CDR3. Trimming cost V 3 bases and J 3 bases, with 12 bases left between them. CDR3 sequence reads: CASSHPGTNYEQYF. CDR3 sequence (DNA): TGCGCCAGCAGCCACCCCGGGACCAACTACGAGCAGTACTTC.

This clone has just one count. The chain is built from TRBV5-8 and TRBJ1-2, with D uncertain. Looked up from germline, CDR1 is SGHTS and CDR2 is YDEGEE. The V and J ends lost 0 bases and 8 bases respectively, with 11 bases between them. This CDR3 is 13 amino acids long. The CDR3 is CASSLAGLPGYTF. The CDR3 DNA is TGTGCCAGCAGCTTGGCCGGGCTTCCCGGCTACACCTTC.

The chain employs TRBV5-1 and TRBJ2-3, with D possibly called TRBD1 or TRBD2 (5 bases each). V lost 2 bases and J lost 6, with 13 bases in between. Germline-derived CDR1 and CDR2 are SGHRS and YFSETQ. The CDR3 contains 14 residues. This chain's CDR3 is CASSFLSEGDTQYF. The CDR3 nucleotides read TGCGCCAGCAGCTTCCTTTCAGAGGGGGATACGCAGTATTTT.

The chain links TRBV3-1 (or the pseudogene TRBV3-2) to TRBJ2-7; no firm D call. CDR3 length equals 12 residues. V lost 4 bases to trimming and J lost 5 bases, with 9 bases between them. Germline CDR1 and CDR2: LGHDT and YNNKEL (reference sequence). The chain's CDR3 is CASSRIINEQYF. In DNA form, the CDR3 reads TGTGCCAGCAGCCGAATAATCAACGAGCAGTACTTC.

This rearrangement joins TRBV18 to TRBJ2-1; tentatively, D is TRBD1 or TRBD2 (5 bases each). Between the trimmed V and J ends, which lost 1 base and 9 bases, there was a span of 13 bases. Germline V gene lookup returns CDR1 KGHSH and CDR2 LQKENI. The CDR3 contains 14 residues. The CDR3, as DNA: TGTGCCAGCTCACCACTGGGGGAGAGGCTTGAGCAGTTCTTC. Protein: CASSPLGERLEQFF.

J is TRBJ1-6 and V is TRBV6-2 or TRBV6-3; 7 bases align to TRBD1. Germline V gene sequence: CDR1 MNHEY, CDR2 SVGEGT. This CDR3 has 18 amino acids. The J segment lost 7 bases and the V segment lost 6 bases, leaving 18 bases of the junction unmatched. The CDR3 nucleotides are TGTGCCAGCAGCATCCGGGACAGCCGACAAAGGCCGAATTCACCCCTCCACTTT. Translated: CASSIRDSRQRPNSPLHF.

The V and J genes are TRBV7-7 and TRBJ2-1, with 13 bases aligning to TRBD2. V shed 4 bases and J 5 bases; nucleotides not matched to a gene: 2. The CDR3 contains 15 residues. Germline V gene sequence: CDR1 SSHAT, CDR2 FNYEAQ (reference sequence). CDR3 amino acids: CASSSGTSGNNEQFF. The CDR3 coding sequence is TGTGCCAGCAGCTCCGGGACTAGCGGGAACAATGAGCAGTTCTTC.

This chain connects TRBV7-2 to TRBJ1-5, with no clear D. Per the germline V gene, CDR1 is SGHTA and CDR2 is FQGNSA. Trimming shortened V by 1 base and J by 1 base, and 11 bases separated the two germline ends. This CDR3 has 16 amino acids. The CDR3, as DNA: TGTGCCAGCAGCTTAGTCGGGGATGGGAGCAATCAGCCCCAGCATTTT. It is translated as CASSLVGDGSNQPQHF.

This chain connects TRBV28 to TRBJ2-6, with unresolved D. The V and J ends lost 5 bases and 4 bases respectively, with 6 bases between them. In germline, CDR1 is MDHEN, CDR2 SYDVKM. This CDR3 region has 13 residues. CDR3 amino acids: CASSPAGANVLTF. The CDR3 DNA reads TGTGCCAGCAGTCCGGCCGGGGCCAACGTCCTGACTTTC.

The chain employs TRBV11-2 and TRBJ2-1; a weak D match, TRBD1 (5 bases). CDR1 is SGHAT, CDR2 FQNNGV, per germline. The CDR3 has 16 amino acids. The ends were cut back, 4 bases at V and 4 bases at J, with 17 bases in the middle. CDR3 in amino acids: CASSSSRTAGYNEQFF. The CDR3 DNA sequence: TGTGCCAGCAGCTCGTCTAGGACCGCAGGGTACAATGAGCAGTTCTTC.

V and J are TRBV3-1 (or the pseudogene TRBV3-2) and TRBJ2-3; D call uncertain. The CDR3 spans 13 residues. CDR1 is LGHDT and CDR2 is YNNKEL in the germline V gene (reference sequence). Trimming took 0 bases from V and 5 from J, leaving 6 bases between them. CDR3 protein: CASSQDAIDTQYF. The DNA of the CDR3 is TGTGCCAGCAGCCAAGATGCGATAGATACGCAGTATTTT.

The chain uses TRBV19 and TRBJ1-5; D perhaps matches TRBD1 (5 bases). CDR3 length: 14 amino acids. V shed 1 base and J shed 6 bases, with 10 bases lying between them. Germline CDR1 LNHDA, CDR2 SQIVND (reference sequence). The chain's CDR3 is CASSIVSGVQPQHF. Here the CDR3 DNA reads TGTGCCAGTAGTATAGTTTCGGGGGTTCAGCCCCAGCATTTT. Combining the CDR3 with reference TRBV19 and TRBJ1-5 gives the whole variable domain DGGITQSPKYLFRKEGQNVTLSCEQNLNHDAMYWYRQDPGQGLRLIYYSQIVNDFQKGDIAEGYSVSREKKESFPLTVTSAQKNPTAFYLCASSIVSGVQPQHFGDGTRLSIL.

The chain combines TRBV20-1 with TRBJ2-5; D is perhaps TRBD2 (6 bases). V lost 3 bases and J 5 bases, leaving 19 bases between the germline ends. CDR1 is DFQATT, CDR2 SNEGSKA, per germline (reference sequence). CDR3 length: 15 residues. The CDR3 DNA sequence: TGCAGTGCTAGTCCTCGGGGGAGCCGATCGGAGACCCAGTACTTC. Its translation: CSASPRGSRSETQYF.

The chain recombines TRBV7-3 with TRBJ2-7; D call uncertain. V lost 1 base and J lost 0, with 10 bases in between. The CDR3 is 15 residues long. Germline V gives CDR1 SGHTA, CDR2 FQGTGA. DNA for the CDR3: TGTGCCAGCAGCTTAAACGCAGGCAGCTCCTACGAGCAGTACTTC. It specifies CASSLNAGSSYEQYF.

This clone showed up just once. The CDR3 region is CASSRPTGQVTDTQYF. The CDR3 bases are TGTGCCAGCAGCCGTCCGACAGGACAAGTCACAGATACGCAGTATTTT. The genes are TRBV5-4 and TRBJ2-3, with a weak D call TRBD1 (6 bases). Germline V gene lookup returns CDR1 SGHNT and CDR2 YYREEE (reference sequence). The ends were cut back, 4 bases at V and 2 bases at J, with 17 bases in the middle. CDR3 length: 16 residues.

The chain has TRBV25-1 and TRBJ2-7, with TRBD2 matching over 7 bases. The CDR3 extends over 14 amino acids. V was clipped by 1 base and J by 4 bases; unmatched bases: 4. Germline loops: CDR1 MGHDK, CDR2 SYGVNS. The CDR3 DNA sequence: TGTGCCAGCAGTGAATTGGGGGAGGGGTACGAGCAGTACTTC. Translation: CASSELGEGYEQYF.

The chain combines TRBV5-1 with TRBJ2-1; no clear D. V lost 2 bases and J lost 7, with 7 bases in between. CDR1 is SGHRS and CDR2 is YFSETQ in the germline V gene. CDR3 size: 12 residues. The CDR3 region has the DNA TGCGCCAGCAGCTTAGGAGCGAATGAGCAGTTCTTC. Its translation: CASSLGANEQFF.

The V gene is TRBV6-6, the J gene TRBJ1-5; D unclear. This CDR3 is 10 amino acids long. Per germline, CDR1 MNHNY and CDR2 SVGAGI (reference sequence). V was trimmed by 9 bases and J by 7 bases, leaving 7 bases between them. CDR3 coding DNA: TGTGCCAGTGGCCAACAGCCCCAGCATTTT. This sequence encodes CASGQQPQHF.

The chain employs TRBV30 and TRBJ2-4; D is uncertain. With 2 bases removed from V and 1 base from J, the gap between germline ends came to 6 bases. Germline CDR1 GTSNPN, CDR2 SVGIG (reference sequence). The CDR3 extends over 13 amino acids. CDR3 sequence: CAWSSLAKNIQYF. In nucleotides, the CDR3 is TGTGCCTGGAGTTCGTTGGCCAAAAACATTCAGTACTTC.

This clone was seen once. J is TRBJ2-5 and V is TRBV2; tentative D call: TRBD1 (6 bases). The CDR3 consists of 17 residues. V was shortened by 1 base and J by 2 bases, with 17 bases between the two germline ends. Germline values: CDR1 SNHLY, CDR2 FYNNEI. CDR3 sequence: CASSEGPLTGPQETQYF. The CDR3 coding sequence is TGTGCCAGCAGTGAAGGTCCTCTCACAGGGCCGCAAGAGACCCAGTACTTC.